The entry that follows covers one T cell receptor (beta chain) sequence. Between the trimmed V and J ends, which lost 1 base and 5 bases, there was a span of 8 bases. CDR3 length equals 13 residues. Germline CDR1 is SGHVS and CDR2 is FQNEAQ. This sample is part of a study of blood T cell repertoires in COVID-19. Study-wide background: Italy, Spain and the United States were the sources of the convalescent and acute COVID-19 samples. Nucleic acid was either cDNA or gDNA, and it came from T cells, B-cell-depleted T cells, or PBMCs.

Original processing notes: For nucleated cells, counts were estimated from reference gene primer amplification. The method was immunoSEQ multiplex PCR; TCRdb's version includes in-frame clones alone and lacks a portion of them. The V and J calls and clone size were taken over from that table, and D and trimming were inferred from the DNA. Among about 220,000 clones, roughly 80% were seen once, and the ten largest hold approximately 5.4%. The rearrangement joins TRBV7-8 to TRBJ1-1, with D uncertain. This receptor was obtained from a human donor in a cohort sampled during active COVID-19. Sequencing used peripheral blood. As DNA, the CDR3 is TGTGCCAGCAGCTTAGGATCGGGGACTGAAGCTTTCTTT. This sequence encodes CASSLGSGTEAFF. Based on the CDR3 plus reference TRBV7-8 and TRBJ1-1, the full variable domain is GAGVSQSPRYKVAKRGQDVALRCDPISGHVSLFWYQQALGQGPEFLTYFQNEAQLDKSGLPSDRFFAERPEGSVSTLKIQRTQQEDSAVYLCASSLGSGTEAFFGQGTRLTVV.